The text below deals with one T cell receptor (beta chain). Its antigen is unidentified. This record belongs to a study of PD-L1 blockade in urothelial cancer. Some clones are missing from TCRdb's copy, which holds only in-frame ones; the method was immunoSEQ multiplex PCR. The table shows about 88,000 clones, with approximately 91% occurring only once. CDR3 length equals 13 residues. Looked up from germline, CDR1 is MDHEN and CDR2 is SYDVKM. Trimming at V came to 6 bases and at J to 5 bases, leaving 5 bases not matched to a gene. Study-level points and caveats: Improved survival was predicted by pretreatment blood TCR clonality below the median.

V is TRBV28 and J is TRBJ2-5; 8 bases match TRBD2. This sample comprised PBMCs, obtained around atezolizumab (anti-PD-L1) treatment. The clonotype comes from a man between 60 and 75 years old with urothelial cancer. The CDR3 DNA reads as TGTGCCAGCAGGCCGGGAGGGGCCGAGACCCAGTACTTC. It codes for CASRPGGAETQYF.